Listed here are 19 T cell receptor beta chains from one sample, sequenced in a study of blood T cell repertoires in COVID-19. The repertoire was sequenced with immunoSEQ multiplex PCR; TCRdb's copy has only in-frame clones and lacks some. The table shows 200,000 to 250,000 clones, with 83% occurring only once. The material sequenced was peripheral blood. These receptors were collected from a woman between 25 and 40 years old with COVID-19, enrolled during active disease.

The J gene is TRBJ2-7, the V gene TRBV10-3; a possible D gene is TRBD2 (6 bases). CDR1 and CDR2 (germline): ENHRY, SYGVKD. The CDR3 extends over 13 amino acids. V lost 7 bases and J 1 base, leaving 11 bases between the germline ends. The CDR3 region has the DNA TGTGCCATCACACGGGAGTCATCCTACGAGCAGTACTTC. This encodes CAITRESSYEQYF.

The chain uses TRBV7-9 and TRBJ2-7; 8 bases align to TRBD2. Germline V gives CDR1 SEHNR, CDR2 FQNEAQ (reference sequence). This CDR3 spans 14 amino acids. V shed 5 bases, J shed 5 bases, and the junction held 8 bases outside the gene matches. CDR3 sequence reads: CASSPPGLGNEQYF. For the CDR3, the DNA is TGTGCCAGCAGCCCGCCGGGACTAGGAAACGAGCAGTACTTC.

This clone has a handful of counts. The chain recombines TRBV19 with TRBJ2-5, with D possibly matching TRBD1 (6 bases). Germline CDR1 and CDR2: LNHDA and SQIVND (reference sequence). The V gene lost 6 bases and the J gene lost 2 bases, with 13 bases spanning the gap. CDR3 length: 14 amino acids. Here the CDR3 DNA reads TGTGCCAGTAGCCAAGTGACAGGACAAGAGACCCAGTACTTC. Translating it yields CASSQVTGQETQYF.

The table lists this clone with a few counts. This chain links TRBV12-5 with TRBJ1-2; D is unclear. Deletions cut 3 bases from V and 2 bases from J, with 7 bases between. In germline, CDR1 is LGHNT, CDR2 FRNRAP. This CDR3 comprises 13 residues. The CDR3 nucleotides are TGTGCTAGTGGTTTCGGTGCGAACTATGGCTACACCTTC. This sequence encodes CASGFGANYGYTF. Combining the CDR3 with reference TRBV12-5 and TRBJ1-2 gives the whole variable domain DARVTQTPRHKVTEMGQEVTMRCQPILGHNTVFWYRQTMMQGLELLAYFRNRAPLDDSGMPKDRFSAEMPDATLATLKIQPSEPRDSAVYFCASGFGANYGYTFGSGTRLTVV.

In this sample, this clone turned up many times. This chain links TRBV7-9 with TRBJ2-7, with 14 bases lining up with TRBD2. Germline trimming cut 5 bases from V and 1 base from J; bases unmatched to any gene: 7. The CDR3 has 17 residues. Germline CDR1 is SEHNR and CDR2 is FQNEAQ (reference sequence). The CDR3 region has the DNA TGTGCCAGCAGCGCTGGGACTAGCGGGGGAGCGTCCTACGAGCAGTACTTC. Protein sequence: CASSAGTSGGASYEQYF.

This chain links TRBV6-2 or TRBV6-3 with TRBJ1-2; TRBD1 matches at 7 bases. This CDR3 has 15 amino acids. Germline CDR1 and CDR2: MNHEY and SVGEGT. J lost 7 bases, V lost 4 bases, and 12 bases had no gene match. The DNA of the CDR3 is TGTGCCAGCAGTTTGAACAGGGGAGCTGCCGGTGGCTACACCTTC. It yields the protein CASSLNRGAAGGYTF.

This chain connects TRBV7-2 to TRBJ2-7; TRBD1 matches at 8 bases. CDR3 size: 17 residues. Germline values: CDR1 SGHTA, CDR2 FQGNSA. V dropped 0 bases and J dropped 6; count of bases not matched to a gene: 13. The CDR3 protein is CASSLAPGIGQGGEQYF. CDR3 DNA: TGTGCCAGCAGCTTAGCGCCGGGGATTGGACAGGGAGGCGAGCAGTACTTC.

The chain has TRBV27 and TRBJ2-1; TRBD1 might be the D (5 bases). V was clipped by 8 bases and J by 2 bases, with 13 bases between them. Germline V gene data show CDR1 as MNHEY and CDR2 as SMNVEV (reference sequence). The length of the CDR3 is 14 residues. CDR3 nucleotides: TGTGCCAGCCGACAGATTAGCCCCTACAATGAGCAGTTCTTC. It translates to CASRQISPYNEQFF.

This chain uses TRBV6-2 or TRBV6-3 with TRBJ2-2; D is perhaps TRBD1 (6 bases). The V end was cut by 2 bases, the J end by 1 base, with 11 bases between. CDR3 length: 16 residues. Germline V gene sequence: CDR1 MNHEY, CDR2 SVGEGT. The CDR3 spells CASSYSWGQNTGELFF. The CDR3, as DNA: TGTGCCAGCAGTTACAGTTGGGGACAGAACACCGGGGAGCTGTTTTTT.

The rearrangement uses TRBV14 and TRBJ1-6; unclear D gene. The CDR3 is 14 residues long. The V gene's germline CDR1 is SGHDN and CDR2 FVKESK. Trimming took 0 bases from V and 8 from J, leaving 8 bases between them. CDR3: CASSQETAYSPLHF. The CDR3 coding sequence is TGTGCCAGCAGCCAAGAGACTGCCTATTCACCCCTCCACTTT.

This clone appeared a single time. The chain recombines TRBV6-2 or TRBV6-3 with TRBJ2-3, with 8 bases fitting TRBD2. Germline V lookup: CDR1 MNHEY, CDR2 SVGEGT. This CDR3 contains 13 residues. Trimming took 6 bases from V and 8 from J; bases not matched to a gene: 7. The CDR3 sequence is CASSPGLGGTQYF. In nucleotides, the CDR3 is TGTGCCAGCAGCCCGGGACTAGGAGGTACGCAGTATTTT.

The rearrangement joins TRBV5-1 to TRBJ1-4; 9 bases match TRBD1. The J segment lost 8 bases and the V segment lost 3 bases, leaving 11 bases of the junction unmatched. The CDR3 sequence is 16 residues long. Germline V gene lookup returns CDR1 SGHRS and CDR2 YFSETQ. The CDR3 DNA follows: TGCGCCAGCAGCTCTCGTCCCGGGACAGGGAACGAAAAACTGTTTTTT. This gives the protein CASSSRPGTGNEKLFF.

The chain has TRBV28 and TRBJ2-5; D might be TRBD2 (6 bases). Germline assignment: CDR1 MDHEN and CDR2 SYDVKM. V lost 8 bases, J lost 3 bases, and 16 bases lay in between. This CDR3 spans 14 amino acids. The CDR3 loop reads CASFAGSGKETQYF. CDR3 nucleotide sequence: TGTGCCAGCTTCGCGGGGTCGGGGAAAGAGACCCAGTACTTC.

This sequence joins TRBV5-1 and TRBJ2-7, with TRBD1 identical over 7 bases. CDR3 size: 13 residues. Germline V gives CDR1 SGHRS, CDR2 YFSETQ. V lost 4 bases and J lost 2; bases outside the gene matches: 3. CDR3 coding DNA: TGCGCCAGCAGCAGGACAGGACCCTACGAGCAGTACTTC. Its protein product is CASSRTGPYEQYF.

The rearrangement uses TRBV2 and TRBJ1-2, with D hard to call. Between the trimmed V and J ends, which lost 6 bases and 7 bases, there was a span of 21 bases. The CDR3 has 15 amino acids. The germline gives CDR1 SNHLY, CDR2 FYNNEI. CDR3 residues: CASSPIGGYPRGYTF. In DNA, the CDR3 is TGTGCCAGCAGCCCCATCGGAGGGTATCCGCGTGGCTACACCTTC.

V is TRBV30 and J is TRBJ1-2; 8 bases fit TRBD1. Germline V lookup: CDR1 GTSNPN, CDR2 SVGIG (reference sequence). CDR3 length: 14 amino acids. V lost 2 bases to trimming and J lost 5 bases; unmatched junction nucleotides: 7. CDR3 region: CAWSWNRGVYGYTF. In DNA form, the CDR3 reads TGTGCCTGGAGTTGGAACAGGGGGGTGTATGGCTACACCTTC.

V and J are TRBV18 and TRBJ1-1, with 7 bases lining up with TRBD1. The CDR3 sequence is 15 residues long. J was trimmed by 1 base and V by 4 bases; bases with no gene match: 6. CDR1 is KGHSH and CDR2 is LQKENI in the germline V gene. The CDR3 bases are TGTGCCAGCTCACGAGATCAGGGGGAGAACACTGAAGCTTTCTTT. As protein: CASSRDQGENTEAFF.

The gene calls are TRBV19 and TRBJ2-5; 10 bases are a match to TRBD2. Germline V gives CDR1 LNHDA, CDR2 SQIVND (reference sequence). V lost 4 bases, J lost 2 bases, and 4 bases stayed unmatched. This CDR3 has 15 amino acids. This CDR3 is CASSKGLATQETQYF. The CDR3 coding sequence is TGTGCCAGTAGTAAGGGACTAGCGACACAAGAGACCCAGTACTTC.

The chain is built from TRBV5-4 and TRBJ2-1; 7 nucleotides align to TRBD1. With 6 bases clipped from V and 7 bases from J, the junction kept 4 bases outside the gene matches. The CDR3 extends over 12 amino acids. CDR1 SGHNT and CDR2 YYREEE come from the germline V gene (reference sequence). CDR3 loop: CASTAGGNEQFF. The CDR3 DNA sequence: TGTGCCAGCACCGCAGGGGGAAATGAGCAGTTCTTC.